This T cell receptor (beta chain) was profiled in a study of CD8 T cells in ankylosing spondylitis. Findings and caveats of the study: Earlier literature documents some of the motif variants in reactive arthritis synovial fluid and blood. According to the report, clones linked to the disease were significantly enriched in matched synovial fluid samples taken from ankylosing spondylitis patients.

Quantitative 5'-RACE with molecular barcodes was used to make the TCR beta libraries. TCRdb used MiXCR to reprocess the 5' RACE reads, holding one entry per CDR3 protein. The sample holds around 30,000 distinct CDR3 sequences, roughly 7.9% seen once. With respect to this clonotype: Its antigen is unknown.

V dropped 4 bases and J dropped 4; count of bases not matched to a gene: 4. Per the germline V gene, CDR1 is SGHNT and CDR2 is YENEEA. This CDR3 is 16 amino acids long. The receptor's source is a male donor with ankylosing spondylitis or in good health (not recorded which). Sequences were obtained from blood, either unsorted or a sorted T cell fraction (not recorded which). The chain recombines TRBV11-3 with TRBJ2-1, with 13 bases identical to TRBD2. The chain's CDR3 is CASSSGTSGIYNEQFF. For the CDR3, the DNA is TGTGCCAGCAGCTCCGGGACTAGCGGGATATACAATGAGCAGTTCTTC.